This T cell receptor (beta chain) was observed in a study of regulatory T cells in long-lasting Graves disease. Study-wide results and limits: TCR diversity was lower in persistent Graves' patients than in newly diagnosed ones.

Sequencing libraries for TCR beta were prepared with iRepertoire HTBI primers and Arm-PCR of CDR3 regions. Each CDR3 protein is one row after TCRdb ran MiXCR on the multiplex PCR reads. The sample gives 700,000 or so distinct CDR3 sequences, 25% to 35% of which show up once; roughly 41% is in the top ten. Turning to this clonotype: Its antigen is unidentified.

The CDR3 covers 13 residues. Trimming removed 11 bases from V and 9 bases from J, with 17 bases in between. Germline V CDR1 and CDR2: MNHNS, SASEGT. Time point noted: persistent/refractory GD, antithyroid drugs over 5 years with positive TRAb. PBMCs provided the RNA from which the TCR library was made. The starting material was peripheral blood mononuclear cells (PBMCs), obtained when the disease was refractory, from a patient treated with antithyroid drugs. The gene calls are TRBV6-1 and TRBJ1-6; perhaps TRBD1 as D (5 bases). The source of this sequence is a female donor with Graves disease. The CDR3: CAVCQGLGSPLHF. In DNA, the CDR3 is TGTGCCGTATGTCAGGGTCTGGGTTCACCCCTCCACTTT.